What follows describes a single T cell receptor (beta chain). The sample is drawn from a study of blood T cell repertoires in COVID-19. Background on the study: There were acute and convalescent COVID-19 samples, and they came from the United States, Italy and Spain.

V was trimmed by 4 bases and J by 4 bases, leaving 7 bases between them. The CDR3 is made up of 12 amino acids. Per the original methods: Quantification of nucleated cells was approximated via reference gene primer amplification. Profiled with immunoSEQ multiplex PCR; TCRdb holds only in-frame clones, not every one. V, J and clone size derive from that table, while D and trimming were established from the DNA sequence. The repertoire holds approximately 300,000 clones, with around four fifths as singletons. The sample consisted of peripheral blood. The sequence was obtained from a woman in her forties or fifties with active or convalescent COVID-19. The chain recombines TRBV12-3 or TRBV12-4 with TRBJ1-2; D is unresolved. The DNA for the CDR3 is TGTGCCAGCAGTTCAGACTTCTATGGCTACACCTTC. It translates to CASSSDFYGYTF.